These 18 T cell receptor beta chains originate from one sample sequenced in a study of shared clonotypes between healthy human individuals. Clones were read by immunoSEQ multiplex PCR, and TCRdb kept only the in-frame ones, dropping some. The table shows 2.3 million or so clones, with just over 90% occurring only once. Sequenced: naive CD4+ T cells from PBMCs. Subset meaning: CD45RA+ positively selected. These TCRs come from a man aged 18 to 29 in good health. Some clones in this sample may be carry-over from other donors' samples.

This sequence joins TRBV10-3 and TRBJ2-1; D perhaps matches TRBD2 (5 bases). The germline V and J ends were trimmed by 3 bases and 16 bases, with 22 bases remaining between them. The V gene's germline CDR1 is ENHRY and CDR2 SYGVKD. The CDR3 loop spans 14 amino acids. CDR3 sequence: CAISDPRASQPPFF. The CDR3 region has the DNA TGTGCCATCAGTGATCCGCGGGCATCCCAGCCCCCATTCTTC.

The chain recombines TRBV9 with TRBJ2-3; D perhaps matches TRBD1 (6 bases). This CDR3 has 14 amino acids. Trimming took off 3 bases at V and 0 bases at J, with 8 bases between the two ends. Germline CDR1 and CDR2: SGDLS and YYNGEE. The CDR3 spells CASSAQGSTDTQYF. In DNA form, the CDR3 reads TGTGCCAGCAGCGCCCAGGGGAGCACAGATACGCAGTATTTT.

This chain joins TRBV6-5 and TRBJ2-1; no clear D. With 2 bases removed from V and 10 bases from J, the gap between germline ends came to 15 bases. Germline V CDR1 and CDR2: MNHEY, SVGAGI. This CDR3 is built from 14 residues. As DNA, the CDR3 is TGTGCCAGCAGTTACACCCAATACGCAAGGGAGCAGTTCTTC. This codes for CASSYTQYAREQFF.

V and J are TRBV4-2 and TRBJ2-7; 11 bases are shared with TRBD1. The CDR3 covers 16 residues. V shed 4 bases, J shed 2 bases, and the junction held 7 bases outside the gene matches. CDR1 and CDR2 (germline): LGHNA, YNFKEQ. The CDR3 reads CASSPRQGQGAYEQYF. For the CDR3, the DNA is TGTGCCAGCAGCCCCCGGCAGGGACAGGGGGCCTACGAGCAGTACTTC.

This sequence joins TRBV6-6 and TRBJ1-2, with D perhaps matching TRBD1 (5 bases). Germline V gene lookup returns CDR1 MNHNY and CDR2 SVGAGI (reference sequence). V was pared by 5 bases and J by 0 bases, with 10 bases between. CDR3 length equals 14 residues. CDR3 nucleotides: TGTGCCAGCAGTCCACGACAGACTAACTATGGCTACACCTTC. Protein sequence: CASSPRQTNYGYTF.

The chain combines TRBV28 with TRBJ1-3; the D gene is possibly TRBD1 (5 bases). The CDR3 is made up of 19 amino acids. The germline gives CDR1 MDHEN, CDR2 SYDVKM. Trimming took off 4 bases at V and 4 bases at J, with 26 bases between the two ends. Here the CDR3 DNA reads TGTGCCAGCAGTTCGAGGACATCCTCCCTCCAAAGTGAGGGAAACACCATATATTTT. It specifies CASSSRTSSLQSEGNTIYF.

The chain combines TRBV5-1 with TRBJ2-7; no clear D. The length of the CDR3 is 16 residues. CDR1 SGHRS and CDR2 YFSETQ come from the germline V gene. Trimming pared 0 bases from V and 0 bases from J, leaving 13 bases between. In nucleotides, the CDR3 is TGCGCCAGCAGCTTGGAAAAGGTCTTTAGCTCCTACGAGCAGTACTTC. Its protein is CASSLEKVFSSYEQYF.

This clone is a singleton in its sample. CDR3 residues: CASSTGTAGNEQFF. For the CDR3, the DNA is TGCGCCAGCAGCACTGGGACTGCCGGGAATGAGCAGTTCTTC. J is TRBJ2-1 and V is TRBV5-1; tentative D call: TRBD2 (6 bases). The CDR3 covers 14 residues. V lost 4 bases and J 7 bases, leaving 15 bases between the germline ends. Germline V gene sequence: CDR1 SGHRS, CDR2 YFSETQ.

V usage is TRBV5-1 and J usage is TRBJ2-2; D possibly corresponds to TRBD2 (6 bases). The CDR3 runs to 15 residues. Germline V gene lookup returns CDR1 SGHRS and CDR2 YFSETQ. V lost 0 bases to trimming and J lost 5 bases, with 11 bases between them. The CDR3 sequence: CASSLVTGETGELFF. The CDR3 region has the DNA TGCGCCAGCAGCTTGGTCACGGGGGAAACCGGGGAGCTGTTTTTT.

J is TRBJ2-1 and V is TRBV9, with D possibly matching TRBD2 (6 bases). The V end lost 4 bases, the J end lost 3 bases, and 17 bases lay between the germline ends. This CDR3 comprises 16 residues. The germline V gene has CDR1 SGDLS and CDR2 YYNGEE. The CDR3 here is CASSREPRGGYNEQFF. The CDR3 DNA reads TGTGCCAGCAGCCGCGAGCCCCGGGGAGGCTACAATGAGCAGTTCTTC.

The chain employs TRBV28 and TRBJ2-7; either TRBD1 or TRBD2 may fit D (7 bases each). The germline V gene encodes CDR1 MDHEN and CDR2 SYDVKM. The V end lost 4 bases, the J end lost 4 bases, and 17 bases lay between the germline ends. CDR3 length equals 15 residues. CDR3: CASSSGEGALYEQYF. In DNA, the CDR3 is TGTGCCAGCAGTTCCGGGGAGGGGGCGCTTTACGAGCAGTACTTC.

The chain has TRBV7-2 and TRBJ1-1, with D perhaps matching TRBD1 (6 bases). V dropped 1 base and J dropped 7 bases, with 16 bases sitting between them. There are 15 residues in the CDR3. From germline, CDR1 is SGHTA and CDR2 FQGNSA. The CDR3 loop is CASSLVEQGKGEAFF. The CDR3 DNA reads as TGTGCCAGCAGCTTAGTTGAACAGGGAAAGGGTGAAGCTTTCTTT.

The J gene is TRBJ1-3, the V gene TRBV7-8; perhaps TRBD1 as D (6 bases). The CDR3 sequence is 16 residues long. V was clipped by 5 bases and J by 6 bases, with 20 bases between them. In germline, CDR1 is SGHVS, CDR2 FQNEAQ. CDR3 nucleotides: TGTGCCAGCAGCCCCCGGGGGGCAGGGGTAGAAAACACCATATATTTT. Protein: CASSPRGAGVENTIYF.

V gene TRBV7-3 combines with J gene TRBJ2-5; D gene unclear. V gave up 1 base and J gave up 5 bases, with 23 bases separating them. CDR3 length equals 18 residues. Germline V lookup: CDR1 SGHTA, CDR2 FQGTGA. The CDR3 protein is CASSLMPTVTGAEETQYF. The CDR3 coding sequence is TGTGCCAGCAGCTTAATGCCGACCGTGACCGGAGCTGAGGAGACCCAGTACTTC. Combining the CDR3 with reference TRBV7-3 and TRBJ2-5 gives the whole variable domain GAGVSQTPSNKVTEKGKYVELRCDPISGHTALYWYRQSLGQGPEFLIYFQGTGAADDSGLPNDRFFAVRPEGSVSTLKIQRTERGDSAVYLCASSLMPTVTGAEETQYFGPGTRLLVL.

The V and J genes are TRBV30 and TRBJ2-7, with D hard to call. The CDR3 is 12 residues long. Germline lookup yields CDR1 GTSNPN and CDR2 SVGIG (reference sequence). Trimming stripped 3 bases from V and 5 bases from J, with 11 bases between. The CDR3 DNA is TGTGCCTGGAGAGGGAATAGTGACGAGCAGTACTTC. It is translated as CAWRGNSDEQYF.

The rearrangement joins TRBV7-3 to TRBJ2-2; no firm D call. V lost 0 bases and J 0 bases, leaving 14 bases between the germline ends. The CDR3 has 18 residues. CDR1 SGHTA and CDR2 FQGTGA come from the germline V gene. The CDR3: CASSLTGSAASNTGELFF. In DNA form, the CDR3 reads TGTGCCAGCAGCTTAACGGGCAGCGCTGCCTCGAACACCGGGGAGCTGTTTTTT.

CDR3 nucleotides: TGTGCCAGCACCTTGGACAGGCTAGTGGGAGGAAACACCATATATTTT. This codes for CASTLDRLVGGNTIYF. V gene TRBV7-2 combines with J gene TRBJ1-3; 7 positions agree with TRBD1. The trim removed 7 bases at V and 4 bases at J, leaving 13 bases unmatched. CDR1 is SGHTA, CDR2 FQGNSA, per germline. This CDR3 comprises 16 residues.

Written as DNA, the CDR3 is TGTGCCAGCAGTTTATGGGACTTCTCTGGGGCCAACGTCCTGACTTTC. Translating it yields CASSLWDFSGANVLTF. The chain joins TRBV28 to TRBJ2-6, with D maybe TRBD2 (5 bases). The CDR3 is 16 amino acids. Trimming left V 0 bases short and J 0 bases short, with 6 bases between. Germline V gives CDR1 MDHEN, CDR2 SYDVKM.